This T cell receptor beta chain was sequenced for a study of cytomegalovirus exposure and HLA in healthy donors. V lost 4 bases to trimming and J lost 8 bases, with 14 bases between them. Looked up from germline, CDR1 is ENHRY and CDR2 is SYGVKD. This CDR3 region has 13 residues. It was with 60 Vbeta and 13 Jbeta primers that the PCR ran. Using immunoSEQ multiplex PCR, the repertoire was profiled, and TCRdb retains in-frame clones only, with some absent. The sample shows 150,000 to 180,000 clones, 80% of them seen only once. The sequenced sample consisted of PBMCs. This receptor was identified in a man in his thirties or forties in good health and CMV-seropositive. The chain uses TRBV10-3 and TRBJ1-2, with D unclear. CDR3 DNA sequence: TGTGCCATCAGTGGCGCCCAGGTCGCCGGCTACACCTTC. Its protein product is CAISGAQVAGYTF.